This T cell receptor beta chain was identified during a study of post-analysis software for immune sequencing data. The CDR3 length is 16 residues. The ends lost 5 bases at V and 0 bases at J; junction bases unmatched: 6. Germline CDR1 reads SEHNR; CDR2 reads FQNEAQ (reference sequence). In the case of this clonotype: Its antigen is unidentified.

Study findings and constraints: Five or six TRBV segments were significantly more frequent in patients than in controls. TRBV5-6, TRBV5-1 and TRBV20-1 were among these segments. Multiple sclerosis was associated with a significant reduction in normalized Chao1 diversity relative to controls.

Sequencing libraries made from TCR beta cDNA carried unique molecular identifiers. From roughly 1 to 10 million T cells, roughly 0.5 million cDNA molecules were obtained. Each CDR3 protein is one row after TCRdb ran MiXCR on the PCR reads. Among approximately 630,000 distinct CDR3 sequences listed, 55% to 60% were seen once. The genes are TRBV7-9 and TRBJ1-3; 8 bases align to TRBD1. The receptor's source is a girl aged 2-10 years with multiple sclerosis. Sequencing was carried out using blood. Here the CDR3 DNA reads TGTGCCAGCAGCGACCGGGACAGGAACTCTGGAAACACCATATATTTT. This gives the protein CASSDRDRNSGNTIYF.